Listed below are T cell receptor beta chains from one sample, sequenced in a study of T cells after yellow fever vaccination. TCRdb re-called the 5' RACE reads with MiXCR, one entry per CDR3 protein. In the table there are 350,000 or so distinct CDR3 sequences, 7% to 10% of which are singletons. The sample was PBMCs, taken more than 35 days after the first yellow fever vaccination. The receptors derive from a man in his late teens or twenties who received the YFV17D yellow fever vaccine. The CDR3 runs from the conserved cysteine through the conserved F or W. A D gene is named only where the DNA matches it firmly. Expanded clones get a size class; other rows say once, few or many, or leave the size out.

TRBV18	.	TRBJ2-5	TRBD1	CASSRSDRRAETQYF	TGTGCCAGCTCACGATCGGACAGGCGGGCTGAGACCCAGTACTTC
TRBV4-3	.	TRBJ2-3	.	CASSPRSEGPGDTQYF	TGCGCCAGCAGCCCCCGGTCCGAAGGGCCCGGAGATACGCAGTATTTT
TRBV28	.	TRBJ2-2	TRBD2	CASSVLTSGVTGELFF	TGTGCCAGCAGCGTCCTTACTAGCGGGGTGACCGGGGAGCTGTTTTTT
TRBV12-3/TRBV12-4	few	TRBJ2-7	.	CASSFVSYEQYF	TGTGCCAGCAGTTTTGTTTCCTACGAGCAGTACTTC
TRBV20-1	.	TRBJ2-5	.	CSAGRERETQYF	TGCAGTGCTGGCCGAGAAAGAGAGACCCAGTACTTC
TRBV18	.	TRBJ1-3	TRBD1	CASSPLQTTGRHSGNTIYF	TGTGCCAGCTCACCCCTACAAACGACAGGGCGCCACTCTGGAAACACCATATATTTT
TRBV6-1	.	TRBJ1-2	.	CASSEETAVYLYGYTF	TGTGCCAGCAGTGAAGAGACAGCAGTATACCTCTATGGCTACACCTTC
TRBV20-1	.	TRBJ1-2	.	CSAWTDYGYTF	TGCAGTGCTTGGACGGACTATGGCTACACCTTC
TRBV7-9	.	TRBJ2-1	.	CASSRGGEPSYNEQFF	TGTGCCAGCAGCCGCGGCGGGGAGCCCTCCTACAATGAGCAGTTCTTC
TRBV20-1	.	TRBJ2-3	TRBD2	CSARGPSGSNTQYF	TGCAGTGCTAGAGGACCTAGCGGGAGTAATACGCAGTATTTT
TRBV25-1	few	TRBJ2-3	.	CASSELGAADTQYF	TGTGCCAGCAGTGAATTGGGGGCTGCAGATACGCAGTATTTT
TRBV10-3	few	TRBJ1-2	TRBD1	CAIKKGAKGYTF	TGTGCCATCAAAAAGGGGGCGAAAGGCTACACCTTC
TRBV29-1	.	TRBJ1-2	.	CSVALHEGGYTF	TGCAGCGTTGCCCTCCATGAGGGTGGCTACACCTTC
TRBV7-8	.	TRBJ1-6	.	CASSPSRGGNSPLHF	TGTGCCAGCAGCCCGAGCCGGGGGGGGAATTCACCCCTCCACTTT
TRBV20-1	few	TRBJ2-1	.	CSARALAGQTNEQFF	TGCAGTGCTAGAGCTTTGGCGGGGCAAACCAATGAGCAGTTCTTC
TRBV11-2	.	TRBJ2-3	TRBD2	CASSLEFQRGASTDTQYF	TGTGCCAGCAGCTTAGAGTTTCAGCGGGGGGCAAGCACAGATACGCAGTATTTT
TRBV10-1	once	TRBJ1-1	TRBD1	CASSEDLGQGLRTEAFF	TGCGCCAGCAGTGAGGATTTGGGACAGGGTTTGCGGACTGAAGCTTTCTTT
TRBV7-8	.	TRBJ2-1	TRBD2	CPSSSFSGLNYNEQFF	TGTCCCAGCAGCTCCTTTAGCGGGCTCAACTACAATGAGCAGTTCTTC
TRBV27	few	TRBJ2-3	.	CASSLILHRTTDTQYF	TGTGCCAGCAGTTTGATTTTGCACAGGACCACAGATACGCAGTATTTT
TRBV6-6	few	TRBJ2-2	.	CASSPGAGELFF	TGTGCCAGCAGCCCAGGGGCCGGGGAGCTGTTTTTT
TRBV7-2	.	TRBJ2-5	.	CASSLGRGQQETQYF	TGTGCCAGCAGCTTAGGCAGAGGACAGCAAGAGACCCAGTACTTC
TRBV7-9	.	TRBJ1-5	TRBD1	CASSLALTGGNQPQHF	TGTGCCAGCAGCTTAGCTCTAACAGGGGGGAATCAGCCCCAGCATTTT
TRBV12-3/TRBV12-4	.	TRBJ2-1	.	CASTPGYSYNEQFF	TGTGCCAGCACCCCAGGGTACTCCTACAATGAGCAGTTCTTC
TRBV12-3/TRBV12-4	.	TRBJ1-1	TRBD1	CASSPRNMGQGGRLNTEAFF	TGTGCCAGCAGTCCACGTAATATGGGACAGGGAGGAAGGTTGAACACTGAAGCTTTCTTT
TRBV5-4	.	TRBJ1-2	.	CASSFEQNYGYTF	TGTGCCAGCAGCTTCGAACAGAACTATGGCTACACCTTC
TRBV18	.	TRBJ2-2	TRBD2	CASSSLAGGANTGELFF	TGTGCCAGCTCATCGCTAGCGGGGGGTGCCAACACCGGGGAGCTGTTTTTT
TRBV7-2	many	TRBJ2-7	.	CASSPWDGEQYF	TGTGCCAGCAGCCCCTGGGACGGCGAGCAGTACTTC
TRBV20-1	many	TRBJ1-1	.	CSARGGRGTSYGTEAFF	TGCAGTGCTAGGGGGGGCAGGGGCACATCTTACGGCACTGAAGCTTTCTTT
TRBV6-1	few	TRBJ1-2	.	CASMGGRGYTF	TGTGCCAGCATGGGGGGCCGTGGCTACACCTTC
TRBV20-1	.	TRBJ1-6	TRBD1	CCARDGDRGLYNSPLHF	TGCTGTGCTAGAGATGGGGACAGGGGACTTTATAATTCACCCCTCCACTTT
TRBV20-1	many	TRBJ1-5	.	CSARDPRDWGQPQHF	TGCAGTGCTAGAGATCCTAGGGATTGGGGTCAGCCCCAGCATTTT
TRBV6-5	few	TRBJ1-3	TRBD1	CASSYAMTGGNTIYF	TGTGCCAGCAGTTACGCCATGACAGGGGGAAACACCATATATTTT
TRBV7-2	.	TRBJ2-7	TRBD1	CASSLSKGRGHDEQYF	TGTGCCAGCAGCTTAAGTAAGGGCAGGGGGCATGACGAGCAGTACTTC
TRBV4-3	.	TRBJ1-1	.	CASSRDWLMNTEAFF	TGCGCCAGCAGCCGAGATTGGTTGATGAACACTGAAGCTTTCTTT
TRBV29-1	.	TRBJ2-1	TRBD2	CSALEGTSEGNEQFF	TGCAGCGCCCTAGAGGGGACTAGCGAAGGAAATGAGCAGTTCTTC
TRBV12-3/TRBV12-4	.	TRBJ1-6	.	CASTPDRFYNSPLHF	TGTGCCAGCACTCCCGACAGGTTCTATAATTCACCCCTCCACTTT
TRBV10-3	.	TRBJ2-2	TRBD1	CAISAATGLSTGELFF	TGTGCCATCAGTGCCGCGACAGGGTTGAGCACCGGGGAGCTGTTTTTT
TRBV7-2	few	TRBJ2-5	.	CASSLTGPGETQYF	TGTGCCAGCAGCTTAACAGGGCCAGGGGAGACCCAGTACTTC
TRBV4-1	many	TRBJ2-1	.	CASSQDLGEQFF	TGCGCCAGCAGCCAAGATCTCGGTGAGCAGTTCTTC
TRBV6-5	few	TRBJ2-3	.	CASSYAPGGTDTQYF	TGTGCCAGCAGTTACGCCCCAGGTGGCACAGATACGCAGTATTTT
TRBV20-1	few	TRBJ1-6	TRBD1	CSARMTGVINSPLHF	TGCAGTGCTAGGATGACAGGGGTAATCAATTCACCCCTCCACTTT
TRBV15	few	TRBJ2-7	.	CATSRLGPLRGEQYF	TGTGCCACCAGCAGACTAGGACCCCTTCGCGGCGAGCAGTACTTC
TRBV12-3/TRBV12-4	many	TRBJ2-7	.	CASSLTEFYEQYF	TGTGCCAGCAGTTTAACAGAGTTCTACGAGCAGTACTTC
TRBV20-1	many	TRBJ2-5	TRBD2	CSALAGGPKETQYF	TGCAGTGCCCTAGCGGGGGGCCCTAAAGAGACCCAGTACTTC
TRBV19	.	TRBJ2-7	.	CASGPAEQYF	TGTGCCAGTGGCCCCGCCGAGCAGTACTTC
TRBV7-9	.	TRBJ2-3	.	CASSSPSTSTDTQYF	TGTGCCAGCAGCTCCCCTAGCACATCCACAGATACGCAGTATTTT
TRBV4-2	few	TRBJ1-1	TRBD1	CASSQENGGGHTEAFF	TGTGCCAGCAGCCAAGAGAACGGAGGGGGCCACACTGAAGCTTTCTTT
TRBV28	.	TRBJ2-1	.	CASGQRGSSYNEQFF	TGTGCCAGCGGTCAGAGGGGCTCCTCCTACAATGAGCAGTTCTTC
TRBV5-1	many	TRBJ2-1	TRBD2	CASSPSLAGVPNEQFF	TGCGCCAGCAGCCCCTCTCTAGCGGGGGTCCCGAATGAGCAGTTCTTC
TRBV4-1	few	TRBJ2-5	.	CASSQGQLTQETQYF	TGCGCCAGCAGCCAAGGACAGCTTACTCAAGAGACCCAGTACTTC
TRBV12-3/TRBV12-4	.	TRBJ2-5	TRBD1	CASSLLGQGGDQETQYF	TGTGCCAGCAGTCTCCTAGGACAGGGTGGGGACCAAGAGACCCAGTACTTC
TRBV20-1	.	TRBJ1-2	.	CSARDAGWDGYTF	TGCAGTGCTAGAGATGCAGGGTGGGATGGCTACACCTTC
TRBV7-9	many	TRBJ2-3	.	CAQDPGLGDTQYF	TGTGCCCAAGATCCAGGGTTGGGAGATACGCAGTATTTT
TRBV3-1	.	TRBJ2-3	.	CASSPWSTHTQYF	TGTGCCAGCAGCCCATGGTCTACCCATACGCAGTATTTT